This entry lists 17 T cell receptor beta chains sequenced from one sample in a study of blood T cell repertoires in COVID-19. The assay was immunoSEQ multiplex PCR, and TCRdb's table has in-frame clones only and misses some. The sample has about 110,000 clones; around 81% are singletons. Sequenced sample: peripheral blood. Receptor source: a woman in her seventies with acute or convalescent COVID-19.

The chain recombines TRBV24-1 with TRBJ2-1, with 9 positions matching TRBD2. J lost 5 bases, V lost 5 bases, and 9 bases had no gene match. CDR1 is KGHDR and CDR2 is SFDVKD in the germline V gene. The CDR3 runs to 16 residues. CDR3 bases: TGTGCCACCAGTGCCTCCGGCGGGGGGGCGAACAATGAGCAGTTCTTC. Its translation is CATSASGGGANNEQFF.

CDR3 residues: CASSYSGGLGSEKLFF. The CDR3 DNA reads TGTGCCAGCAGTTACTCGGGAGGGTTGGGTTCGGAAAAACTGTTTTTT. This rearrangement joins TRBV6-5 to TRBJ1-4; the D is unclear. The CDR3 is made up of 16 amino acids. V lost 0 bases and J 8 bases, leaving 16 bases between the germline ends. Germline CDR1 MNHEY, CDR2 SVGAGI.

The CDR3 sequence: CSVASGSTDTQYF. CDR3 bases: TGCAGCGTTGCTAGCGGGAGCACAGATACGCAGTATTTT. The rearrangement joins TRBV29-1 to TRBJ2-3; 8 bases fit TRBD2. Looked up from germline, CDR1 is SQVTM and CDR2 is ANQGSEA. The trim removed 4 bases at V and 0 bases at J, leaving 0 bases unmatched. The CDR3 has 13 amino acids.

V usage is TRBV7-9 and J usage is TRBJ1-1; D might be TRBD1 (5 bases). Germline CDR1 SEHNR, CDR2 FQNEAQ (reference sequence). The CDR3 totals 15 residues. Trimming took 5 bases from V and 5 from J, leaving 18 bases between them. As DNA, the CDR3 is TGTGCCAGCAGCCTACTGAGGGGCGCGGGGACTGAAGCTTTCTTT. It translates to CASSLLRGAGTEAFF.

This clone occurred a few times. J is TRBJ2-1 and V is TRBV5-6; 10 bases agree with TRBD1. With V trimmed by 4 bases and J by 9 bases, 10 bases remained unmatched. This CDR3 comprises 15 residues. Germline V lookup: CDR1 SGHDT, CDR2 YYEEEE. The CDR3 coding sequence is TGTGCCAGCAGCCTAGGGACAGGGGAGGCGGGTGAGCAGTTCTTC. Amino acid sequence: CASSLGTGEAGEQFF.

This clone was seen a few times. The rearrangement uses TRBV5-4 and TRBJ2-3; TRBD2 aligns across 7 bases. CDR3 length: 15 amino acids. Germline CDR1 reads SGHNT; CDR2 reads YYREEE (reference sequence). V dropped 3 bases and J dropped 0; count of bases not matched to a gene: 4. CDR3 nucleotides: TGTGCCAGCAGCTCGGCTAGCGGAAGCACAGATACGCAGTATTTT. It is translated as CASSSASGSTDTQYF.

V gene TRBV19 combines with J gene TRBJ2-2, with 9 bases that match TRBD1. The V segment lost 4 bases and the J segment 1 base; nucleotides outside the gene matches: 19. The CDR3 covers 21 residues. Looked up from germline, CDR1 is LNHDA and CDR2 is SQIVND (reference sequence). CDR3 nucleotides: TGTGCCAGTAGTAGAACCCCTACAGGGGGCGCCTCCCGTTTGAACACCGGGGAGCTGTTTTTT. Encoded protein: CASSRTPTGGASRLNTGELFF.

V usage is TRBV12-5 and J usage is TRBJ1-1, with TRBD1 matching 7 bases. Looked up from germline, CDR1 is LGHNT and CDR2 is FRNRAP. V gave up 7 bases and J gave up 6 bases; unmatched junction bases: 8. CDR3 length equals 13 residues. DNA of the CDR3: TGTGCTAGTGCCATCAGCGACAGGGCTGAAGCTTTCTTT. This gives the protein CASAISDRAEAFF.

This rearrangement joins TRBV28 to TRBJ1-6; tentatively, D is TRBD1 (5 bases). V was trimmed by 6 bases and J by 0 bases, leaving 9 bases between them. The CDR3 covers 15 residues. In germline, CDR1 is MDHEN, CDR2 SYDVKM. The CDR3 spells CASRTVNSYNSPLHF. The CDR3 DNA reads as TGTGCCAGCAGGACAGTTAACTCCTATAATTCACCCCTCCACTTT.

V gene TRBV7-8 combines with J gene TRBJ2-7; weak D call: TRBD1 (6 bases). The germline CDR1 and CDR2 sequences are SGHVS and FQNEAQ. The CDR3 contains 14 residues. V lost 1 base and J lost 5, with 12 bases in between. CDR3 residues: CASSLGDTFDEQYF. In DNA form, the CDR3 reads TGTGCCAGCAGCTTAGGGGACACTTTCGACGAGCAGTACTTC.

Comments on this clone: One end of the junction fails to match germline, which may point to a read error. The chain uses TRBV7-2 and TRBJ1-6; 7 bases fit TRBD1. Germline CDR1 and CDR2: SGHTA and FQGNSA. The CDR3 is 14 amino acids. The CDR3 DNA sequence: TGTGCCAGCAGGTTAGGGACAGATAATTCACCCCTCCACTTT. This codes for CASRLGTDNSPLHF.

The CDR3 nucleotides read TGTGCCAGCAGTTCCGGGGGGCGGGATACGCAGTATTTT. This encodes CASSSGGRDTQYF. The chain employs TRBV27 and TRBJ2-3; TRBD2 is a possible D gene (7 bases). The germline CDR1 and CDR2 sequences are MNHEY and SMNVEV (reference sequence). This CDR3 spans 13 amino acids. The ends were cut back, 4 bases at V and 6 bases at J, with 11 bases in the middle.

This chain links TRBV4-2 with TRBJ1-1; D remains ambiguous. The V gene's germline CDR1 is LGHNA and CDR2 YNFKEQ. CDR3 size: 17 residues. The ends were cut back, 0 bases at V and 11 bases at J, with 25 bases in the middle. The CDR3 is CASSQEPVGSLLWSAFF. CDR3 coding DNA: TGTGCCAGCAGCCAAGAGCCGGTCGGGTCCCTCCTTTGGTCGGCTTTCTTT.

This chain uses TRBV4-1 with TRBJ2-1; D possibly corresponds to TRBD1 (5 bases). The V gene's germline CDR1 is MGHRA and CDR2 YSYEKL. V lost 6 bases and J 0 bases, leaving 12 bases between the germline ends. The CDR3 is 15 amino acids. The CDR3, as DNA: TGCGCCAGCAGGGGGCAGGGCAGCTCCTACAATGAGCAGTTCTTC. This gives the protein CASRGQGSSYNEQFF.

The V and J genes are TRBV19 and TRBJ1-5; TRBD1 aligns across 7 bases. The CDR3 consists of 17 residues. The V gene end was trimmed by 9 bases and the J gene end by 2 bases; junction bases not matched to a gene: 16. Germline V gives CDR1 LNHDA, CDR2 SQIVND (reference sequence). CDR3 DNA: TGTGCCAGCACAGGGGACGGGCGCGGAGGGGGCAATCAGCCCCAGCATTTT. Translating it yields CASTGDGRGGGNQPQHF.

V usage is TRBV2 and J usage is TRBJ2-5; D is unclear. V dropped 5 bases and J dropped 5 bases, with 18 bases sitting between them. This CDR3 is built from 15 residues. Germline V gene lookup returns CDR1 SNHLY and CDR2 FYNNEI. The DNA of the CDR3 is TGTGCCAGCAGTCGGTCGGTAGCCCCGTGGGAGACCCAGTACTTC. Its translation is CASSRSVAPWETQYF. Filled out from reference TRBV2 and TRBJ2-5, the complete variable domain reads EPEVTQTPSHQVTQMGQEVILRCVPISNHLYFYWYRQILGQKVEFLVSFYNNEISEKSEIFDDQFSVERPDGSNFTLKIRSTKLEDSAMYFCASSRSVAPWETQYFGPGTRLLVL.

The chain combines TRBV6-5 with TRBJ2-3; 9 bases are shared with TRBD2. Trimming removed 4 bases from V and 4 bases from J; junction bases left unmatched: 3. CDR1 and CDR2 (germline): MNHEY, SVGAGI. CDR3 length equals 14 residues. CDR3 in DNA: TGTGCCAGCAGTTTTAGCGGGAGCTCAGATACGCAGTATTTT. It is translated as CASSFSGSSDTQYF.